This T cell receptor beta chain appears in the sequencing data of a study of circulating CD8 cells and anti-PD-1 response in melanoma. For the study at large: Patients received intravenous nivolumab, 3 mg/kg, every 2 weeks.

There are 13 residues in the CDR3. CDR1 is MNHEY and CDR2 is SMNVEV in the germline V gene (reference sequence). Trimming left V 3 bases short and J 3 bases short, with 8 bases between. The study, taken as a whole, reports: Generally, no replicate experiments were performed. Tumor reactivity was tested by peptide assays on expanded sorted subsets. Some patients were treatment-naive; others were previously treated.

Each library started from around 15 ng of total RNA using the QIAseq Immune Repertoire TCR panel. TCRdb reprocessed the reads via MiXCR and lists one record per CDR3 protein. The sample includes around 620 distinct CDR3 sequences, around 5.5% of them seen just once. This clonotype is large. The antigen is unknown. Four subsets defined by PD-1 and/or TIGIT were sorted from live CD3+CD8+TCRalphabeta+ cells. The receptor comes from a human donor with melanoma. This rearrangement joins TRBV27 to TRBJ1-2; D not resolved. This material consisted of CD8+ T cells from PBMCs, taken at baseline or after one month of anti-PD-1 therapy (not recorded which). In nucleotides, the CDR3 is TGTGCCAGCAGTTTCGGTAGGGACTATGGCTACACCTTC. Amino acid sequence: CASSFGRDYGYTF.